Reported below is one T cell receptor (beta chain). Its antigen is still unknown. This sample is part of a study of PD-1 blockade in classical Hodgkin lymphoma. Across the study: Each patient was given nivolumab 3 mg/kg through a vein every 2 weeks. General study results and limits: Why repertoires differed is undefined; disease activity or prior therapy possibly contributed. Before treatment, complete responders showed about the same diversity as newly diagnosed patients.

Method: immunoSEQ multiplex PCR; TCRdb's copy keeps in-frame clones and lacks some. The sample has about 50,000 clones, around 76% seen once. Time point in this sample: cycle 4 day 1 (C4D1), after more than 5 weeks of nivolumab. Brentuximab vedotin exposure varied among the patients, all of whom had relapsed after autologous stem cell transplantation. The specimen comprised peripheral blood mononuclear cells (PBMCs), sampled before the fourth cycle of nivolumab. The sequence was collected from a human donor with classical Hodgkin lymphoma.

DNA for the CDR3: TGTGCCAGCAGGGATAACCGGGACAAGGCCTACGAGCAGTACTTC. It is translated as CASRDNRDKAYEQYF. This chain connects TRBV2 to TRBJ2-7; D possibly corresponds to TRBD1 (6 bases). CDR1 is SNHLY, CDR2 FYNNEI, per germline. V was trimmed by 6 bases and J by 2 bases, leaving 17 bases between them. This CDR3 region has 15 residues.